This T cell receptor (beta chain) was sequenced for a study of blood T cells in healthy people across ages. General study results and limits: Naive CD4+ cells and diversity were both higher in long-lived donors than in aged donors.

The trim removed 5 bases at V and 12 bases at J, leaving 7 bases unmatched. Looked up from germline, CDR1 is KGHDR and CDR2 is SFDVKD. The CDR3 runs to 13 residues. This clonotype was seen many times. The antigen remains unidentified. A J-beta primer mix and a sample-barcoded 5' primer were used in a second PCR of about 7 to 12 cycles. TCRdb re-called the 5' RACE reads with MiXCR, one entry per CDR3 protein. The sample records hundreds of thousands of distinct CDR3 sequences, under 25% being singletons. J is TRBJ2-1 and V is TRBV24-1; 9 bases map to TRBD2. This receptor was identified in a man in his 70s in good health. Sequencing was performed on blood. The DNA for the CDR3 is TGTGCCACCAGTGGGGTTAGCGGGGGCCGGCAGTTCTTC. Residues: CATSGVSGGRQFF.